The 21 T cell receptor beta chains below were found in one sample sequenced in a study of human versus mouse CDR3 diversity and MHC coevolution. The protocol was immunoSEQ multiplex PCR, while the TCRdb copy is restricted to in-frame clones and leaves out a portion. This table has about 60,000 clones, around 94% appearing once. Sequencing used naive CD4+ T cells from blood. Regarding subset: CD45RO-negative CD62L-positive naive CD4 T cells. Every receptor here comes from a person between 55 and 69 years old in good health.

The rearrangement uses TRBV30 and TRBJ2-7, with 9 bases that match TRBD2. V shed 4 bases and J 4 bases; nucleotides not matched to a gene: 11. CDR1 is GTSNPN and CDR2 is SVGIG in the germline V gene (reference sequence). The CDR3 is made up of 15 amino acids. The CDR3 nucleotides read TGTGCCTGGACGCGGGGCGGGAGGGCCGGATACGAGCAGTACTTC. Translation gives CAWTRGGRAGYEQYF.

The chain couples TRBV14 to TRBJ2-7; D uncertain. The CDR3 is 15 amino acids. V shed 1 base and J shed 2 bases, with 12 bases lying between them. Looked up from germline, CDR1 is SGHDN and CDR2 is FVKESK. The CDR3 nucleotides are TGTGCCAGCAGCCAAGGGTGGCAGGCGACCTACGAGCAGTACTTC. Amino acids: CASSQGWQATYEQYF.

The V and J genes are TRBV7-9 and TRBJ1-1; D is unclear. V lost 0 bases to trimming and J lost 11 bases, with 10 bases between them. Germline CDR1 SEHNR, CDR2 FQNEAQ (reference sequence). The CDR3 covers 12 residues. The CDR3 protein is CASSLAGQAAFF. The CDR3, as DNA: TGTGCCAGCAGCTTAGCTGGTCAAGCGGCTTTCTTT. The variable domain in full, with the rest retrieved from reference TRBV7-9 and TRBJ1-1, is DTGVSQNPRHKITKRGQNVTFRCDPISEHNRLYWYRQTLGQGPEFLTYFQNEAQLEKSRLLSDRFSAERPKGSFSTLEIQRTEQGDSAMYLCASSLAGQAAFFGQGTRLTVV.

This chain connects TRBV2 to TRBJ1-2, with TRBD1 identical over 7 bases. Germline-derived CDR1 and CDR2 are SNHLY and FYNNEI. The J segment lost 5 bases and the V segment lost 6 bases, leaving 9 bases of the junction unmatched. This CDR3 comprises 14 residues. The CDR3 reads CASRTTGSRYGYTF. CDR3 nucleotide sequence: TGTGCCAGCAGGACGACAGGGAGTCGTTATGGCTACACCTTC.

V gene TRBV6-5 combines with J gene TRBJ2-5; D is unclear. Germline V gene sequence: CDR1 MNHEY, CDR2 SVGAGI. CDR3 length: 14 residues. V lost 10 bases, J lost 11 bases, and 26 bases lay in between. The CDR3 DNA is TGTGCCATTGGGCCTCCAGACGTTGATAGAATTCAGTACTTC. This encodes CAIGPPDVDRIQYF.

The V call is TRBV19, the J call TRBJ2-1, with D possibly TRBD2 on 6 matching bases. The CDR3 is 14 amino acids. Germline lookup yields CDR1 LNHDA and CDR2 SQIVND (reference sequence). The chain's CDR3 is CKWTTPGTYNEQFF. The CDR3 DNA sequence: TGTAAGTGGACTACGCCGGGGACCTACAATGAGCAGTTCTTC.

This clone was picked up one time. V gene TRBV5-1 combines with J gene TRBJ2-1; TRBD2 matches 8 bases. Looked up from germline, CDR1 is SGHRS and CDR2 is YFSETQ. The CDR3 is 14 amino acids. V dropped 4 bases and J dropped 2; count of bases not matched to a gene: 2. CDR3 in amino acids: CASSTSGAYNEQFF. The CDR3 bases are TGCGCCAGCAGCACTAGCGGAGCCTACAATGAGCAGTTCTTC.

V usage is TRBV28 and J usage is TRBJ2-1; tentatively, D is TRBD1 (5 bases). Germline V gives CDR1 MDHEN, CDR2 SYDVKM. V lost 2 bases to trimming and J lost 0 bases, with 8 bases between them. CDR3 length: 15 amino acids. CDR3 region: CASSLRGRSYNEQFF. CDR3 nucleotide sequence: TGTGCCAGCAGTTTAAGGGGCCGCTCCTACAATGAGCAGTTCTTC.

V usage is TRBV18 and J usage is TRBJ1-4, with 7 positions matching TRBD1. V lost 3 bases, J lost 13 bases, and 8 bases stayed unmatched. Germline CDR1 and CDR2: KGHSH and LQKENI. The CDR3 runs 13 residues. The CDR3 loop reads CASSPPDRIALFF. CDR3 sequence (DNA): TGTGCCAGCTCACCTCCGGACAGGATAGCACTGTTTTTT.

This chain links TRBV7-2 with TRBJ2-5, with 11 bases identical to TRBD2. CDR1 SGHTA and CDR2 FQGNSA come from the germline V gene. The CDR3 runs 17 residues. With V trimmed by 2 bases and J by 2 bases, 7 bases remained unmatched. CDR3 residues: CASSLPGGTSGQETQYF. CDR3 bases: TGTGCCAGCAGCTTACCGGGGGGGACTAGCGGACAAGAGACCCAGTACTTC.

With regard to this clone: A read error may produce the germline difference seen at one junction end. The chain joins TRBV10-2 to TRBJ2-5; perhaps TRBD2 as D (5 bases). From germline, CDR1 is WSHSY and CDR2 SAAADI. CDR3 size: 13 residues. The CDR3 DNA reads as TGCGCCAGCCGTGAGTTCGGGAAAGAGACCCAGTACTTC. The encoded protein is CASREFGKETQYF.

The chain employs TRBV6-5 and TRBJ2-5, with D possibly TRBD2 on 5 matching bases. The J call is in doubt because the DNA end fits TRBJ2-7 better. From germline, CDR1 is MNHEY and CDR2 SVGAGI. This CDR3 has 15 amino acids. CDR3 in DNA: TGTGCCAGCAGTTCGTTTCAACTAGGTTCAAACGAGCAGTACTTC. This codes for CASSSFQLGSNEQYF.

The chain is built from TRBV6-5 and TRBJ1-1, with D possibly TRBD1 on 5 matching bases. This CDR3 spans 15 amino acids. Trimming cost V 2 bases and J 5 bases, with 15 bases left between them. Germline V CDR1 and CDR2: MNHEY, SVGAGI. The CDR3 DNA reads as TGTGCCAGCAGTTACAGCAGCAGGGCGAAGACTGAAGCTTTCTTT. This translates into CASSYSSRAKTEAFF.

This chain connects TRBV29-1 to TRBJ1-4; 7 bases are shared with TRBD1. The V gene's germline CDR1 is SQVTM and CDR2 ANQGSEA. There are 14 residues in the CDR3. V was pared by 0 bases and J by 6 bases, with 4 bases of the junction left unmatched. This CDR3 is CSVEDTQGDEKLFF. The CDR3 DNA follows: TGCAGCGTTGAAGATACCCAGGGGGATGAAAAACTGTTTTTT.

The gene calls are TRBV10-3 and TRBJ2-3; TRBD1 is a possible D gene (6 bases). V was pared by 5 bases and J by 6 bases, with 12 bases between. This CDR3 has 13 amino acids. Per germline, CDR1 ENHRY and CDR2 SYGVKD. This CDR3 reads CAISPRDTDTQYF. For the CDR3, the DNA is TGTGCCATCAGTCCCAGGGACACGGATACGCAGTATTTT.

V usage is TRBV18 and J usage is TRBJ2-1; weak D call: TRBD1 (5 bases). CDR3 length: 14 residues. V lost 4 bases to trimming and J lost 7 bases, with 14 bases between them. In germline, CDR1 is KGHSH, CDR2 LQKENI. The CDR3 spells CASSQGLSPNEQFF. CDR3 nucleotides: TGTGCCAGCTCACAGGGGTTGTCCCCTAATGAGCAGTTCTTC.

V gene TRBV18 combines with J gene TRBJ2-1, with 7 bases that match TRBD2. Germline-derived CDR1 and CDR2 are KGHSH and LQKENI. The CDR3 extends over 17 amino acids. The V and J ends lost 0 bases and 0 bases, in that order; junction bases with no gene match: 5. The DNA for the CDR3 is TGTGCCAGCTCACCACCGTCGGGAGGTTCCTCCTACAATGAGCAGTTCTTC. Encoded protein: CASSPPSGGSSYNEQFF.

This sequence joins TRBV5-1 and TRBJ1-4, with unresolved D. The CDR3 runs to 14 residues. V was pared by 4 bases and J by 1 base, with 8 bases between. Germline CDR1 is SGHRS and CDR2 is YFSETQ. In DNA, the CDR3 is TGCGCCAGCAGCCCGCCAGAAACTAATGAAAAACTGTTTTTT. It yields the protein CASSPPETNEKLFF.

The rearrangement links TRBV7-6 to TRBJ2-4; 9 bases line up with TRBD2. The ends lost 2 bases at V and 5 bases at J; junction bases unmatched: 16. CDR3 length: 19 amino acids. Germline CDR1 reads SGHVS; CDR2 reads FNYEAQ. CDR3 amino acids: CASSLPGGRAAGLENIQYF. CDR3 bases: TGTGCCAGCAGCTTACCGGGCGGGAGGGCCGCAGGCCTGGAAAACATTCAGTACTTC.

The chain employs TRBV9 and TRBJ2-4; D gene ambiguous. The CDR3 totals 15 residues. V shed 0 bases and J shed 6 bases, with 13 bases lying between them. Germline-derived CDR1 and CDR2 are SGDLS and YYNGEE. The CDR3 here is CASSVAPSPANIQYF. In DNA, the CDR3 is TGTGCCAGCAGCGTAGCTCCTAGTCCGGCAAACATTCAGTACTTC.

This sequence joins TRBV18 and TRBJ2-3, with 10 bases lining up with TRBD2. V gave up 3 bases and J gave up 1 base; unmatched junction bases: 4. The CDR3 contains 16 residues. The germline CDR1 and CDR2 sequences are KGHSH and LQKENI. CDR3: CASSPASGSRTDTQYF. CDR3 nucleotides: TGTGCCAGCTCACCGGCTAGCGGGAGTCGCACAGATACGCAGTATTTT.